This T cell receptor beta chain originates from a study of PD-1 blockade in classical Hodgkin lymphoma. Study context: Nivolumab was given intravenously to patients at 3 mg/kg every 2 weeks.

The count of this clone is one. Additional DNA sequences in this sample encode the identical CDR3. The CDR3 runs to 13 residues. With 4 bases clipped from V and 10 bases from J, the junction kept 10 bases outside the gene matches. Germline CDR1 and CDR2: MNHEY and SMNVEV (reference sequence). Regarding time point: cycle 4 day 1 (C4D1), after less than 7 weeks of nivolumab. Following autologous stem cell transplantation, relapse occurred in every patient, and exposure to brentuximab vedotin varied. The data were produced by immunoSEQ multiplex PCR, yet TCRdb's version contains in-frame clones alone and is incomplete. Altogether about 25,000 clones are present, about 70% being singletons, with the ten largest covering roughly 29%.

The chain has TRBV27 and TRBJ2-7; TRBD1 aligns across 7 bases. The clonotype originates from a human donor with classical Hodgkin lymphoma. Specimen: peripheral blood mononuclear cells (PBMCs), collected before the fourth cycle of nivolumab. The CDR3 loop is CASSYTGVGEQYF. The CDR3 region has the DNA TGTGCCAGCAGTTATACAGGGGTTGGCGAACAGTACTTC.